Listed below are T cell receptor beta chains from one sample, sequenced in a study of T cells in Graves' hyperthyroidism and ophthalmopathy. TCRdb reprocessed the multiplex PCR reads via MiXCR and lists one record per CDR3 protein. Among about 640,000 distinct CDR3 sequences listed, more than 20% were seen once. Sequences were obtained from blood. The receptors derive from a young man with Graves' ophthalmopathy. The CDR3 runs from the conserved cysteine through the conserved F or W. Each record gives: V gene, D gene, J gene, clone size, CDR3 DNA, CDR3 protein. D genes are given only for firm matches. Some rows mark clone size as missing; the rest say once, few, many or name a class of expanded clone.

v_call: TRBV6-9
d_call: -
j_call: TRBJ2-5
clone_size: -
cdr3_nt: TGTGCCAGCAGTTACTCGAAGAATAGGGGAGAGACCCAGTACTTC
cdr3_aa: CASSYSKNRGETQYF

v_call: TRBV5-1
d_call: TRBD1
j_call: TRBJ2-5
clone_size: -
cdr3_nt: TGCGCCAGCAGCCCCGCCGGGACAGGGTCCCTAAATAAGTACTTC
cdr3_aa: CASSPAGTGSLNKYF

v_call: TRBV11-3
d_call: -
j_call: TRBJ2-1
clone_size: many
cdr3_nt: TGTGCCAGCAGTTTAGAGGTGGGAGAGCAGTTCTTC
cdr3_aa: CASSLEVGEQFF

v_call: TRBV7-9
d_call: -
j_call: TRBJ2-6
clone_size: -
cdr3_nt: TGTGCCAGCAGGCCGGGACCGATTGGGTCTGGGGCCAACGTCCTGACTTTC
cdr3_aa: CASRPGPIGSGANVLTF

v_call: TRBV9
d_call: -
j_call: TRBJ2-1
clone_size: few
cdr3_nt: TGTGCCAGCAGCGTAGGTGTAGGTTACAATGAGCAGTTCTTC
cdr3_aa: CASSVGVGYNEQFF

v_call: TRBV20-1
d_call: TRBD2
j_call: TRBJ2-2
clone_size: -
cdr3_nt: TGCAGTGCTAGAGACAAGCGGGAGAACACCGGGGAGCTGTTTTTT
cdr3_aa: CSARDKRENTGELFF

v_call: TRBV7-6
d_call: -
j_call: TRBJ2-6
clone_size: many
cdr3_nt: TGTGCCAGCAGCCGGTCGGGTACAGGGGCCAACGTCCTGACTTTC
cdr3_aa: CASSRSGTGANVLTF

v_call: TRBV28
d_call: -
j_call: TRBJ2-3
clone_size: few
cdr3_nt: TGTGCCAGCAGTTTAGGCTACAATACGCAGTATTTT
cdr3_aa: CASSLGYNTQYF

v_call: TRBV9
d_call: -
j_call: TRBJ1-4
clone_size: -
cdr3_nt: TGTGCCAGCAGCGTAGGGGGGGGGGCCGCTCCAACTAATGAAAAACTGTTTTTT
cdr3_aa: CASSVGGGAAPTNEKLFF

v_call: TRBV19
d_call: TRBD1
j_call: TRBJ1-2
clone_size: few
cdr3_nt: TGTGCCAGTAGACCGGGACAGGGGAACTATGGCTACACCTTC
cdr3_aa: CASRPGQGNYGYTF

v_call: TRBV7-2
d_call: TRBD2
j_call: TRBJ2-7
clone_size: many
cdr3_nt: TGTGCCAGCAGCTTAGCCTCTAGCGGTCCGACCTACGAGCAGTACTTC
cdr3_aa: CASSLASSGPTYEQYF

v_call: TRBV19
d_call: TRBD1
j_call: TRBJ1-5
clone_size: -
cdr3_nt: TGTGCCAGTAGTATAGAGCCGACAGGGAATCAGCCCCAGCATTTT
cdr3_aa: CASSIEPTGNQPQHF

v_call: TRBV20-1
d_call: -
j_call: TRBJ2-1
clone_size: few
cdr3_nt: TGCAGTGCTAGAGATATGGCCGTAGACTACAATGAGCAGTTCTTC
cdr3_aa: CSARDMAVDYNEQFF

v_call: TRBV5-1
d_call: -
j_call: TRBJ1-4
clone_size: few
cdr3_nt: TGCGCCAGCAGCTTGTCAGGGAGAGATGAAAAACTGTTTTTT
cdr3_aa: CASSLSGRDEKLFF

v_call: TRBV6-2/TRBV6-3
d_call: TRBD1
j_call: TRBJ1-2
clone_size: -
cdr3_nt: TGTGCCAGCAGTCCTGACAGGGGTAATGATGGCTACACCTTC
cdr3_aa: CASSPDRGNDGYTF

v_call: TRBV6-6
d_call: -
j_call: TRBJ1-5
clone_size: many
cdr3_nt: TGTGCCAGCAGTTACAACACGCGCAATCAGCCCCAGCATTTT
cdr3_aa: CASSYNTRNQPQHF

v_call: TRBV30
d_call: -
j_call: TRBJ1-4
clone_size: many
cdr3_nt: TGTGCCTGGAGTAGAGGTGAAAAACTGTTTTTT
cdr3_aa: CAWSRGEKLFF

v_call: TRBV20-1
d_call: -
j_call: TRBJ1-5
clone_size: -
cdr3_nt: TGCAGTGCTAGCGACAGGACTGGGGTCCCCCAGCATTTT
cdr3_aa: CSASDRTGVPQHF

v_call: TRBV5-1
d_call: TRBD1
j_call: TRBJ2-2
clone_size: -
cdr3_nt: TGCGCCAGCAGACCTTTGGACAGGGAAGGAACTACCGGGGAGCTGTTTTTT
cdr3_aa: CASRPLDREGTTGELFF

v_call: TRBV5-6
d_call: TRBD1
j_call: TRBJ1-5
clone_size: -
cdr3_nt: TGTGCCAGCAGCTTTGGACAGGGGGCTGGGCAGCCCCAGCATTTT
cdr3_aa: CASSFGQGAGQPQHF

v_call: TRBV28
d_call: -
j_call: TRBJ1-5
clone_size: few
cdr3_nt: TGTGCCAGCAGTTTAAAGGAGACGGGAAATCAGCCCCAGCATTTT
cdr3_aa: CASSLKETGNQPQHF

v_call: TRBV25-1
d_call: -
j_call: TRBJ1-5
clone_size: -
cdr3_nt: TGTGCCAGCAGTAAAGATAATCAGCCCCAGCATTTT
cdr3_aa: CASSKDNQPQHF

v_call: TRBV20-1
d_call: -
j_call: TRBJ2-4
clone_size: -
cdr3_nt: TGCAGTGCTGGGGAAAACATTCAGTACTTC
cdr3_aa: CSAGENIQYF

v_call: TRBV4-2
d_call: TRBD2
j_call: TRBJ2-3
clone_size: few
cdr3_nt: TGTGCCAGCAGCCAAGATAAGGCGGGACTACCCACAGATACGCAGTATTTT
cdr3_aa: CASSQDKAGLPTDTQYF

v_call: TRBV27
d_call: -
j_call: TRBJ1-2
clone_size: many
cdr3_nt: TGTGCCAGCAGTCCCTTAGTATGGGACCCTAACTATGGCTACACCTTC
cdr3_aa: CASSPLVWDPNYGYTF

v_call: TRBV7-6
d_call: TRBD2
j_call: TRBJ2-2
clone_size: -
cdr3_nt: TGTGCCAGCAGCTTAGACAGCGGGAAGGGGACCGGGGAGCTGTTTTTT
cdr3_aa: CASSLDSGKGTGELFF

v_call: TRBV20-1
d_call: -
j_call: TRBJ2-1
clone_size: few
cdr3_nt: TGCAGTGCCAAGACCCTTTATGAGCAGTTCTTC
cdr3_aa: CSAKTLYEQFF

v_call: TRBV6-1
d_call: -
j_call: TRBJ2-7
clone_size: -
cdr3_nt: TGTGCCAGCAGTGAAATAGGGGAGCAAGGGTACGAGCAGTACTTC
cdr3_aa: CASSEIGEQGYEQYF

v_call: TRBV4-1
d_call: -
j_call: TRBJ2-7
clone_size: few
cdr3_nt: TGCGCCAGCAGCCAAGAGGGCGCGGCCTCCTACGAGCAGTACTTC
cdr3_aa: CASSQEGAASYEQYF

v_call: TRBV2
d_call: -
j_call: TRBJ1-1
clone_size: many
cdr3_nt: TGTGCCAGCGGTCACGGCCGGGGGATTCTCATGAACACTGAAGCTTTCTTT
cdr3_aa: CASGHGRGILMNTEAFF

v_call: TRBV11-2
d_call: TRBD2
j_call: TRBJ2-5
clone_size: many
cdr3_nt: TGTGCCAGCAGCCGAGAACTAGCGGCCCAAGAGACCCAGTACTTC
cdr3_aa: CASSRELAAQETQYF

v_call: TRBV5-6
d_call: TRBD2
j_call: TRBJ2-1
clone_size: -
cdr3_nt: TGTGCCAGCAGCTTGGCGCGGGAGTGGAACAATGAGCAGTTCTTC
cdr3_aa: CASSLAREWNNEQFF